These 2 T cell receptor beta chains share one sample of origin, sequenced in a study of control samples from healthy donors and cancer patients. This table comes from immunoSEQ multiplex PCR, and its TCRdb copy is limited to in-frame clones, with some not included. In the table there are approximately 100,000 clones, around nine tenths of which are singletons. What was sequenced was PBMCs. These receptor sequences come from a man in his 60s with lung cancer.

The CDR3 protein is CASSVGQTAFGANVLTF. CDR3 bases: TGTGCCAGCAGCGTCGGACAGACAGCGTTTGGGGCCAACGTCCTGACTTTC. The chain recombines TRBV9 with TRBJ2-6, with D perhaps matching TRBD1 (6 bases). V lost 2 bases, J lost 3 bases, and 15 bases lay in between. Per the germline V gene, CDR1 is SGDLS and CDR2 is YYNGEE. The CDR3 is made up of 17 amino acids.

The CDR3 protein is CASGGGGAGSNQPQHF. In DNA, the CDR3 is TGTGCCAGCGGCGGTGGGGGGGCTGGCAGCAATCAGCCCCAGCATTTT. The chain employs TRBV2 and TRBJ1-5; D possibly corresponds to TRBD1 (6 bases). V dropped 8 bases and J dropped 1 base, with 18 bases sitting between them. This CDR3 spans 16 amino acids. Germline CDR1 is SNHLY and CDR2 is FYNNEI.